The clone carrying this T cell receptor beta chain is medium-sized (0.01 to 0.1%) within its sample. Its cognate antigen is unknown. The entry originates in a study of T and B cells in COVID-19 patients. Study context: Comorbidities linked to unfavorable COVID-19 outcome were present in about 90% of the roughly 20 active-infection patients.

Multiplex PCR with BIOMED2 TRB-A/B primer pools amplified TRB rearrangements. TCRdb recomputed calls from the multiplex PCR reads with MiXCR, one row per CDR3 protein. The data contain over 1,500 distinct CDR3 sequences, about 26% of them singletons. Study conclusions and caveats: Exclusive to the recovered cohort were some 2,500 TCR clusters, some 32 of them with low generation probability.

Germline V CDR1 and CDR2: GTSNPN, SVGIG (reference sequence). The CDR3 length is 17 residues. V was trimmed by 1 base and J by 5 bases, leaving 21 bases between them. Each TRB amplification used roughly 240-550 ng of genomic DNA from blood. The chain uses TRBV30 and TRBJ2-1; possible D gene TRBD2, 6 bases. The specimen sequenced was blood. The clonotype was recovered from a human donor with active COVID-19. CDR3 coding DNA: TGTGCCTGGAGTGATGTACGGAGGGATTACCGGGACAATGAGCAGTTCTTC. Its translation: CAWSDVRRDYRDNEQFF.